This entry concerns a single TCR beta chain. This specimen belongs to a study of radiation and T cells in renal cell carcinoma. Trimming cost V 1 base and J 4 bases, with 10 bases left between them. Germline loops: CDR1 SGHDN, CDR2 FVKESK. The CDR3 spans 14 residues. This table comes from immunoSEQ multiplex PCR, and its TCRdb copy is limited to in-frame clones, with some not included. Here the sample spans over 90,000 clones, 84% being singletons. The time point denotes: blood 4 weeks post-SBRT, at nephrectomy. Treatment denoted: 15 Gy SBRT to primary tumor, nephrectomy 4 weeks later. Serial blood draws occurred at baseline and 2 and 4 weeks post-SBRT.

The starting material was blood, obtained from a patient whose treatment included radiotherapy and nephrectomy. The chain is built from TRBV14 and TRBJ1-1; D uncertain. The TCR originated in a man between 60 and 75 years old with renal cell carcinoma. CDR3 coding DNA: TGTGCCAGCAGCCAAGTAAGATTAGGCACTGAAGCTTTCTTT. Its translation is CASSQVRLGTEAFF. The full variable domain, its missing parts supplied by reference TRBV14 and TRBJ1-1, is EAGVTQFPSHSVIEKGQTVTLRCDPISGHDNLYWYRRVMGKEIKFLLHFVKESKQDESGMPNNRFLAERTGGTYSTLKVQPAELEDSGVYFCASSQVRLGTEAFFGQGTRLTVV.